This section outlines one TCR beta chain sequence together with its context. The sample is drawn from a study of blood T cell repertoires in COVID-19. About the research overall: The origin of the acute and convalescent COVID-19 samples was the United States, Italy and Spain. In each case, the material was cDNA or gDNA derived from T cells, B-cell-depleted T cells, or PBMCs.

Recruits, aged roughly 18 to 100 years, lived in approximately 26 US areas. Recovery among Cohort 3 donors was established by two negative PCRs, clearance, or symptom resolution. This CDR3 region has 14 residues. Germline CDR1 is MGHDK and CDR2 is SYGVNS. V lost 7 bases, J lost 0 bases, and 13 bases lay in between. Produced via immunoSEQ multiplex PCR; TCRdb's table is partial and in-frame only. The sample carries roughly 200,000 clones, 88% recorded once. The clonotype was recovered from a woman aged 25-40 years who had recovered from COVID-19. Source material: PBMCs or T cells enriched from blood (not recorded which). This rearrangement joins TRBV25-1 to TRBJ2-7; possibly TRBD2 for D (6 bases). The CDR3 sequence: CASNADGSSYEQYF. The CDR3, as DNA: TGTGCCAGCAATGCGGACGGGAGCTCCTACGAGCAGTACTTC.